Below are 27 T cell receptor beta chains sequenced from a single sample in a study of blood T cell repertoires in COVID-19. The assay was immunoSEQ multiplex PCR, and TCRdb's table has in-frame clones only and misses some. The table includes some 350,000 clones, around 90% detected once. The sequencing sample was made of peripheral blood. These TCRs come from a man younger than 35 with active or convalescent COVID-19.

This chain joins TRBV7-5 and TRBJ1-5; the table's D call, TRBD1, has no DNA check behind it. TRBV7-5 is marked as a pseudogene. This CDR3 comprises 14 residues. CDR3 sequence: CARSWGRDNQPQHF. The DNA of the CDR3 is TGTGCCAGAAGCTGGGGCAGGGACAATCAGCCCCAGCATTTT.

The V gene is TRBV19, the J gene TRBJ1-1, with 9 bases fitting TRBD1. The CDR3 is made up of 14 amino acids. V was pared by 2 bases and J by 5 bases, with 3 bases of the junction left unmatched. Germline-derived CDR1 and CDR2 are LNHDA and SQIVND (reference sequence). This CDR3 is CASSIRDRETEAFF. The CDR3 DNA reads TGTGCCAGTAGTATACGGGACAGGGAGACTGAAGCTTTCTTT.

The chain recombines TRBV6-6 with TRBJ2-7; 7 nucleotides line up with TRBD1. The CDR3 is made up of 13 amino acids. CDR1 is MNHNY, CDR2 SVGAGI, per germline (reference sequence). J gave up 3 bases and V 7 bases, and 6 bases lay outside the gene matches. The CDR3 DNA follows: TGTGCCAGCACCCTGGGACAGAGCTACGAGCAGTACTTC. This gives the protein CASTLGQSYEQYF.

CDR3 DNA sequence: TGTGCCAGCAGTATGGCCGGGGGAGGGCTAGATACGCAGTATTTT. This encodes CASSMAGGGLDTQYF. The chain has TRBV6-5 and TRBJ2-3, with 7 bases fitting TRBD2. This CDR3 comprises 15 residues. Germline V lookup: CDR1 MNHEY, CDR2 SVGAGI. Trimming at V came to 5 bases and at J to 5 bases, leaving 10 bases not matched to a gene.

The V and J genes are TRBV6-5 and TRBJ2-2; TRBD2 aligns across 7 bases. J gave up 4 bases and V 1 base, and 6 bases lay outside the gene matches. The CDR3 covers 16 residues. Germline assignment: CDR1 MNHEY and CDR2 SVGAGI. The CDR3, as DNA: TGTGCCAGCAGTTACTTTACGGGAGGTAGCACCGGGGAGCTGTTTTTT. It encodes CASSYFTGGSTGELFF.

The chain combines TRBV7-9 with TRBJ2-2; 11 nucleotides agree with TRBD1. CDR1 and CDR2 from the germline V gene are SEHNR and FQNEAQ (reference sequence). The CDR3 runs 17 residues. Losses at the gene ends were 2 bases for V and 5 bases for J; bases not matched to a gene: 7. CDR3 DNA sequence: TGTGCCAGCAGCTTACTCCGGACAGGGGGCTTAACCGGGGAGCTGTTTTTT. This encodes CASSLLRTGGLTGELFF.

The chain recombines TRBV7-2 with TRBJ1-1; D is unclear. This CDR3 spans 13 amino acids. CDR1 and CDR2 from the germline V gene are SGHTA and FQGNSA. Trimming stripped 3 bases from V and 0 bases from J, with 5 bases between. The CDR3 nucleotides are TGTGCCAGCAGCTTGCAGGTGAACACTGAAGCTTTCTTT. Translating gives CASSLQVNTEAFF.

This CDR3 is CASSYPVPGQGLNTEAFF. CDR3 DNA: TGTGCCAGCAGTTACCCGGTCCCGGGACAGGGGTTGAACACTGAAGCTTTCTTT. The rearrangement joins TRBV6-2 or TRBV6-3 to TRBJ1-1; 10 nucleotides agree with TRBD1. Trimming took 2 bases from V and 0 from J; bases not matched to a gene: 9. CDR1 and CDR2 from the germline V gene are MNHEY and SVGEGT. This CDR3 comprises 18 residues.

The V gene is TRBV5-6, the J gene TRBJ2-7; D uncertain. Germline CDR1 reads SGHDT; CDR2 reads YYEEEE. This CDR3 spans 14 amino acids. V was trimmed by 1 base and J by 1 base, leaving 9 bases between them. CDR3 in amino acids: CASSLRSASYEQYF. The CDR3 coding sequence is TGTGCCAGCAGCTTGCGCAGCGCTTCCTACGAGCAGTACTTC.

The rearrangement joins TRBV7-2 to TRBJ2-3; D is unresolved. There are 12 residues in the CDR3. The V end lost 5 bases, the J end lost 0 bases, and 3 bases lay between the germline ends. Germline lookup yields CDR1 SGHTA and CDR2 FQGNSA. In nucleotides, the CDR3 is TGTGCCAGCAGCATAAGCACAGATACGCAGTATTTT. Its protein is CASSISTDTQYF.

This clone is a singleton in its sample. The rearrangement uses TRBV12-3 or TRBV12-4 and TRBJ2-3; no clear D gene. CDR3 size: 13 residues. V was pared by 2 bases and J by 4 bases, with 7 bases between. The CDR3 reads CASSLLVADTQYF. The CDR3 region has the DNA TGTGCCAGCAGTTTATTAGTTGCAGATACGCAGTATTTT.

V usage is TRBV20-1 and J usage is TRBJ1-2, with a possible D match to TRBD1 (5 bases). The V end lost 3 bases, the J end lost 5 bases, and 10 bases lay between the germline ends. Per the germline V gene, CDR1 is DFQATT and CDR2 is SNEGSKA (reference sequence). This CDR3 has 12 amino acids. The CDR3 DNA sequence: TGCAGTGCTAGTGGGGCAAATTATGGCTACACCTTC. As protein: CSASGANYGYTF.

The rearrangement joins TRBV19 to TRBJ1-1; no reliable D call. The CDR3 is 13 amino acids. Trimming shortened V by 6 bases and J by 0 bases, and 8 bases separated the two germline ends. From germline, CDR1 is LNHDA and CDR2 SQIVND (reference sequence). This chain's CDR3 is CASRQFMNTEAFF. The DNA for the CDR3 is TGTGCCAGTAGACAGTTCATGAACACTGAAGCTTTCTTT. Complete variable domain (other parts from reference TRBV19 and TRBJ1-1): DGGITQSPKYLFRKEGQNVTLSCEQNLNHDAMYWYRQDPGQGLRLIYYSQIVNDFQKGDIAEGYSVSREKKESFPLTVTSAQKNPTAFYLCASRQFMNTEAFFGQGTRLTVV.

The chain links TRBV7-3 to TRBJ2-1; D is perhaps TRBD1 (5 bases). Germline CDR1 reads SGHTA; CDR2 reads FQGTGA. Trimming pared 5 bases from V and 8 bases from J, leaving 13 bases between. The CDR3 is 13 amino acids. The CDR3 protein is CASSEYSGYEQFF. The CDR3 DNA reads as TGTGCCAGCAGCGAGTACTCAGGGTATGAGCAGTTCTTC.

This clone occurred once. The chain couples TRBV9 to TRBJ2-3; TRBD2 agrees at 7 bases. Trimming cost V 4 bases and J 2 bases; bases outside gene matches: 13. Germline CDR1 is SGDLS and CDR2 is YYNGEE. CDR3 length equals 17 residues. The CDR3 coding sequence is TGTGCCAGCAGCCCTCGGGGGGACGGATCGTACACAGATACGCAGTATTTT. This gives the protein CASSPRGDGSYTDTQYF.

This clone was seen a few times. This chain uses TRBV19 with TRBJ2-7; D unresolved. CDR1 is LNHDA, CDR2 SQIVND, per germline (reference sequence). Trimming pared 2 bases from V and 7 bases from J, leaving 21 bases between. CDR3 length: 16 amino acids. The CDR3 reads CASSISLARMNGEQYF. The DNA of the CDR3 is TGTGCCAGTAGTATAAGTTTGGCTAGAATGAACGGGGAGCAGTACTTC.

This clone appeared a few times. V gene TRBV12-3 or TRBV12-4 combines with J gene TRBJ1-6, with unresolved D. The germline V and J ends were trimmed by 7 bases and 9 bases, with 13 bases remaining between them. This CDR3 contains 13 residues. As DNA, the CDR3 is TGTGCCAGCAATATAGGCGGGATTTCACCCCTCCACTTT. This sequence encodes CASNIGGISPLHF.

The V call is TRBV19, the J call TRBJ2-7, with D perhaps matching TRBD1 (5 bases). The germline V gene has CDR1 LNHDA and CDR2 SQIVND (reference sequence). This CDR3 region has 14 residues. V was clipped by 4 bases and J by 3 bases, with 13 bases between them. CDR3: CASSKGWSGYEQYF. In nucleotides, the CDR3 is TGTGCCAGTAGTAAGGGGTGGAGTGGCTACGAGCAGTACTTC.

V gene TRBV19 combines with J gene TRBJ1-6; D is unresolved. The germline CDR1 and CDR2 sequences are LNHDA and SQIVND (reference sequence). The CDR3 has 18 residues. V shed 1 base and J shed 0 bases, with 13 bases lying between them. This chain's CDR3 is CASSIVLRYSSYNSPLHF. The CDR3 DNA is TGTGCCAGTAGTATAGTCCTTAGATATAGCTCCTATAATTCACCCCTCCACTTT.

This sequence joins TRBV19 and TRBJ1-1; 7 nucleotides align to TRBD1. V shed 6 bases, J shed 1 base, and the junction held 2 bases outside the gene matches. From germline, CDR1 is LNHDA and CDR2 SQIVND (reference sequence). This CDR3 has 13 amino acids. CDR3 in DNA: TGTGCCAGTAGGCAGGGGGGGAACACTGAAGCTTTCTTT. This gives the protein CASRQGGNTEAFF.

This chain connects TRBV7-9 to TRBJ2-1; 8 nucleotides match TRBD2. V trimming: 1 base; J trimming: 8 bases; junction bases outside the gene matches: 7. Germline values: CDR1 SEHNR, CDR2 FQNEAQ (reference sequence). The CDR3 contains 15 residues. The CDR3 here is CASSLGGLGADEQFF. CDR3 DNA: TGTGCCAGCAGCTTAGGGGGACTAGGCGCAGATGAGCAGTTCTTC.

CDR3 sequence reads: CASSPRQGRDGYTF. DNA for the CDR3: TGTGCCAGCAGCCCCCGGCAGGGGCGTGATGGCTACACCTTC. This sequence joins TRBV7-8 and TRBJ1-2, with TRBD1 as a possible D gene (6 bases). Trimming shortened V by 5 bases and J by 6 bases, and 16 bases separated the two germline ends. Per the germline V gene, CDR1 is SGHVS and CDR2 is FQNEAQ. This CDR3 is 14 amino acids long.

The sample holds one count of this clone. The V call is TRBV15, the J call TRBJ1-1, with D unclear. Trimming shortened V by 4 bases and J by 0 bases, and 9 bases separated the two germline ends. The germline V gene encodes CDR1 LNHNV and CDR2 YYDKDF (reference sequence). The CDR3 consists of 14 residues. The CDR3 bases are TGTGCCACCAGCACGGAGGACCTGAACACTGAAGCTTTCTTT. This translates into CATSTEDLNTEAFF.

To note about this clone: Because the CDR3's place on the DNA is in doubt, the DNA is left out and the CDR3 is given as listed by TCRdb. The chain couples TRBV21-1 to TRBJ2-7; whether TRBD1, the table's D call, matches the DNA was not checked. TRBV21-1 is shown as a pseudogene. Including both end residues, the CDR3 is 15 amino acids long. The CDR3 reads CASSKWGQGSYEQYF.

CDR3 residues: CASTIAGSSYNEQFF. CDR3 DNA: TGTGCCAGCACTATAGCGGGTAGCTCGTACAATGAGCAGTTCTTC. V gene TRBV28 combines with J gene TRBJ2-1, with 7 bases that match TRBD2. V lost 7 bases to trimming and J lost 4 bases; unmatched junction nucleotides: 10. The CDR3 extends over 15 amino acids. CDR1 MDHEN and CDR2 SYDVKM come from the germline V gene. Together with reference TRBV28 and TRBJ2-1, the CDR3 gives the full variable domain: DVKVTQSSRYLVKRTGEKVFLECVQDMDHENMFWYRQDPGLGLRLIYFSYDVKMKEKGDIPEGYSVSREKKERFSLILESASTNQTSMYLCASTIAGSSYNEQFFGPGTRLTVL.

This chain connects TRBV3-1 (or the pseudogene TRBV3-2) to TRBJ2-1, with D tentatively TRBD2 (6 bases). This CDR3 spans 19 amino acids. The germline CDR1 and CDR2 sequences are LGHDT and YNNKEL (reference sequence). Trimming left V 0 bases short and J 0 bases short, with 18 bases between. The CDR3 region has the DNA TGTGCCAGCAGCCAAGATCCCGTGGCGGGGCCTAGCTCCTACAATGAGCAGTTCTTC. Amino acid sequence: CASSQDPVAGPSSYNEQFF.

The chain employs TRBV30 and TRBJ1-2; D is ambiguous. The CDR3 has 12 residues. Trimming removed 2 bases from V and 4 bases from J, with 8 bases in between. Germline V CDR1 and CDR2: GTSNPN, SVGIG (reference sequence). CDR3 coding DNA: TGTGCCTGGAGTATGGAGCCCTATGGCTACACCTTC. Translated: CAWSMEPYGYTF.